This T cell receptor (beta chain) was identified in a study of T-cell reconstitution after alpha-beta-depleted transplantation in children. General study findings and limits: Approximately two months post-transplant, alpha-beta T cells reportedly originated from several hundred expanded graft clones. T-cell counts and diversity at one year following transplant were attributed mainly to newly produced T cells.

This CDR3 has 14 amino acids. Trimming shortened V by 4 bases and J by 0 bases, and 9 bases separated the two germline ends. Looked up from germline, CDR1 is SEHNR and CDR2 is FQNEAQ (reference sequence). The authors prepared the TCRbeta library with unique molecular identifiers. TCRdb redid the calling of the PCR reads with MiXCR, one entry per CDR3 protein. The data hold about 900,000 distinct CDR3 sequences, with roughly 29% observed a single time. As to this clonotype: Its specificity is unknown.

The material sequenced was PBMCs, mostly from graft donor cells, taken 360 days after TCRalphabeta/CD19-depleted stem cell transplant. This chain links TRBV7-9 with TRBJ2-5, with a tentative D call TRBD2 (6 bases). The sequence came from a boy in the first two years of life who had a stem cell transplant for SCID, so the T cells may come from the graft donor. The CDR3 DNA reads TGTGCCAGCAGCTCCGGGGACTACCAAGAGACCCAGTACTTC. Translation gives CASSSGDYQETQYF. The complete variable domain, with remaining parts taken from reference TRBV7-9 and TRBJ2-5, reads DTGVSQNPRHKITKRGQNVTFRCDPISEHNRLYWYRQTLGQGPEFLTYFQNEAQLEKSRLLSDRFSAERPKGSFSTLEIQRTEQGDSAMYLCASSSGDYQETQYFGPGTRLLVL.